This T cell receptor (beta chain) was sequenced in a study of long-term antiretroviral therapy in people with HIV. The V gene's germline CDR1 is SGDLS and CDR2 YYNGEE. Trimming took 3 bases from V and 9 from J, leaving 18 bases between them. The CDR3 spans 15 residues. The authors ran the immunoSEQ assay, v3.0, at survey level. Generated by immunoSEQ multiplex PCR, the TCRdb table keeps only in-frame clones and is missing some. The data show more than 15,000 clones, roughly 70% seen once. This clone was found once. Its cognate antigen is unknown. Study-wide findings and caveats: The study collected blood between 2004 and 2017, possibly under older ART regimens. It was observed that HIV repertoires exhibited narrower CDR3 length ranges than controls. The data indicate that diversity increased after ART but remained below transplant donor controls.

People in the study who had HIV all got their treatment in the United States. This clonotype was obtained from a man aged 18 to 29 with HIV. The specimen comprised unsorted PBMCs, sampled 0.5 years before starting antiretroviral therapy. The chain recombines TRBV9 with TRBJ1-4; a weak D match, TRBD1 (6 bases). In DNA, the CDR3 is TGTGCCAGCAGCGCGTCGTTGGGGGCGACTAAAAAACTGTTTTTT. This codes for CASSASLGATKKLFF.